The 21 T cell receptor beta chains reported below all come from one sample, sequenced in a study of follicular helper T cells after annual influenza vaccination. Described time point: 2015-2016 season, 7 days after influenza vaccination. TCRdb's table, derived via immunoSEQ multiplex PCR, lists solely in-frame clones and lacks some. The data contain fewer than 8,000 clones, approximately 91% of them singletons. The source was CXCR5+ CD38- circulating T follicular helper cells from blood, collected 7 days after influenza vaccination. Subset given: circulating Tfh, non-naive CD4+CXCR5+PD-1+ (ICOS+CD38+ or ICOS-CD38-). The receptor source for this set is an adult who received the influenza vaccine.

This chain joins TRBV4-3 and TRBJ1-2; possibly TRBD1 for D (5 bases). Germline CDR1 LGHNA, CDR2 YSLEER. CDR3 size: 13 residues. Trimming left V 0 bases short and J 5 bases short, with 7 bases between. The CDR3 spells CASSQERGYGYTF. The CDR3 bases are TGCGCCAGCAGCCAAGAGAGGGGTTATGGCTACACCTTC.

The chain joins TRBV30 to TRBJ2-1; 9 bases agree with TRBD1. The V gene end was trimmed by 5 bases and the J gene end by 8 bases; junction bases not matched to a gene: 7. The CDR3 consists of 13 residues. The germline V gene encodes CDR1 GTSNPN and CDR2 SVGIG (reference sequence). The CDR3 nucleotides are TGTGCCTGGGGGACAGGGATCGTAGATGAGCAGTTCTTC. This gives the protein CAWGTGIVDEQFF.

The genes are TRBV11-3 and TRBJ2-1, with 10 positions matching TRBD2. Germline V gene lookup returns CDR1 SGHNT and CDR2 YENEEA. V shed 8 bases and J 6 bases; nucleotides not matched to a gene: 4. The CDR3 sequence is 13 residues long. CDR3 bases: TGTGCCAGCCGCGCTAGCGGGAGCAATGAGCAGTTCTTC. Protein product: CASRASGSNEQFF.

The chain is built from TRBV5-4 and TRBJ1-5; unclear D gene. V lost 0 bases and J lost 7, with 8 bases in between. The germline gives CDR1 SGHNT, CDR2 YYREEE (reference sequence). The CDR3 is 13 residues long. The chain's CDR3 is CASSLAGEQPQHF. The CDR3 DNA is TGTGCCAGCAGCTTGGCCGGGGAGCAGCCCCAGCATTTT.

CDR3 in amino acids: CASSRRRTVNSYEQYF. CDR3 in DNA: TGTGCCAGTAGTAGGCGACGGACGGTGAACTCCTACGAGCAGTACTTC. This rearrangement joins TRBV19 to TRBJ2-7; D not resolved. From germline, CDR1 is LNHDA and CDR2 SQIVND (reference sequence). V was cut by 4 bases and J by 0 bases, with 16 bases left in between. The CDR3 is 16 amino acids. The entire variable domain, with the rest obtained from reference TRBV19 and TRBJ2-7, is as follows: DGGITQSPKYLFRKEGQNVTLSCEQNLNHDAMYWYRQDPGQGLRLIYYSQIVNDFQKGDIAEGYSVSREKKESFPLTVTSAQKNPTAFYLCASSRRRTVNSYEQYFGPGTRLTVT.

The chain employs TRBV5-6 and TRBJ1-1; D is uncertain. V was trimmed by 1 base and J by 2 bases, leaving 9 bases between them. This CDR3 spans 14 amino acids. Germline lookup yields CDR1 SGHDT and CDR2 YYEEEE. In nucleotides, the CDR3 is TGTGCCAGCAGCTTGTTTTCCCACAACACTGAAGCTTTCTTT. As protein: CASSLFSHNTEAFF.

The rearrangement links TRBV5-6 to TRBJ2-7; 7 positions match TRBD1. The CDR3 spans 14 residues. Germline values: CDR1 SGHDT, CDR2 YYEEEE. With 5 bases clipped from V and 3 bases from J, the junction kept 8 bases outside the gene matches. The CDR3 protein is CASRTTGYHYEQYF. The DNA for the CDR3 is TGTGCCAGCAGGACGACAGGGTACCACTACGAGCAGTACTTC.

The chain has TRBV5-4 and TRBJ1-3, with D unresolved. Germline CDR1 is SGHNT and CDR2 is YYREEE (reference sequence). V lost 4 bases, J lost 6 bases, and 11 bases lay in between. The CDR3 totals 13 residues. The DNA of the CDR3 is TGTGCCAGCAGCCTGGTTGGAGAAAACACCATATATTTT. Translated: CASSLVGENTIYF.

This chain links TRBV29-1 with TRBJ1-5, with a tentative D call TRBD1 (6 bases). Germline CDR1 is SQVTM and CDR2 is ANQGSEA. V shed 4 bases and J shed 6 bases, with 19 bases lying between them. This CDR3 has 15 residues. The CDR3 here is CSVAIGGAGSQPQHF. DNA of the CDR3: TGCAGCGTTGCCATAGGGGGGGCTGGTAGTCAGCCCCAGCATTTT.

The J gene is TRBJ2-5, the V gene TRBV7-6, with 11 bases lining up with TRBD2. CDR1 is SGHVS and CDR2 is FNYEAQ in the germline V gene. J lost 5 bases, V lost 7 bases, and 9 bases had no gene match. The CDR3 runs to 15 residues. The CDR3 nucleotides read TGTGCCAGCACCAGCTCGGGACTAGCGGTGGAGACCCAGTACTTC. Its protein is CASTSSGLAVETQYF.

The chain couples TRBV4-1 to TRBJ2-1; D is possibly TRBD2 (6 bases). V shed 0 bases and J shed 0 bases, with 15 bases lying between them. The V gene's germline CDR1 is MGHRA and CDR2 YSYEKL. The CDR3 loop spans 18 amino acids. CDR3 sequence: CASSQDPRRGSSYNEQFF. CDR3 coding DNA: TGCGCCAGCAGCCAAGACCCTAGGCGGGGTAGCTCCTACAATGAGCAGTTCTTC.

The chain links TRBV7-2 to TRBJ2-7; the D is unclear. V lost 6 bases to trimming and J lost 5 bases, with 20 bases between them. The CDR3 covers 15 residues. Germline CDR1 is SGHTA and CDR2 is FQGNSA. The CDR3, as DNA: TGTGCCAGCAGTCTAGGGTGGCAGAAAGTAAACGAGCAGTACTTC. This gives the protein CASSLGWQKVNEQYF.

V and J are TRBV11-2 and TRBJ2-2; the D gene could be TRBD1 or TRBD2 (6 bases each). Germline loops: CDR1 SGHAT, CDR2 FQNNGV. V was cut by 0 bases and J by 8 bases, with 10 bases left in between. The CDR3 is made up of 14 amino acids. The CDR3 DNA follows: TGTGCCAGCAGCTTAGATGGGGGGCCGGGGGAGCTGTTTTTT. Protein sequence: CASSLDGGPGELFF.

This sequence joins TRBV10-3 and TRBJ2-7, with 11 bases aligning to TRBD2. This CDR3 comprises 15 residues. Germline loops: CDR1 ENHRY, CDR2 SYGVKD. Germline trimming cut 3 bases from V and 4 bases from J; bases unmatched to any gene: 5. The DNA for the CDR3 is TGTGCCATCAGTGACACTAGCGGGAGCGGGTACGAGCAGTACTTC. The encoded protein is CAISDTSGSGYEQYF.

This sequence joins TRBV21-1 and TRBJ2-5; the table's TRBD2 call for D was not verified on the DNA. TRBV21-1 is deemed a pseudogene. The CDR3 length is 14 residues. The CDR3 sequence is CASLRGAVVQAQYF. CDR3 DNA sequence: TGTGCCAGCCTTCGGGGAGCGGTGGTGCAGGCCCAGTACTTC.

The rearrangement links TRBV5-1 to TRBJ2-6; 11 positions agree with TRBD1. Trimming took 3 bases from V and 0 from J; bases not matched to a gene: 2. CDR1 is SGHRS and CDR2 is YFSETQ in the germline V gene. The length of the CDR3 is 17 residues. The CDR3 loop reads CASSWTGGSSGANVLTF. CDR3 DNA sequence: TGCGCCAGCAGCTGGACAGGGGGCTCCTCTGGGGCCAACGTCCTGACTTTC.

The gene calls are TRBV6-4 and TRBJ2-7, with a tentative D call TRBD2 (6 bases). Germline V gene lookup returns CDR1 MRHNA and CDR2 SNTAGT. V shed 2 bases and J shed 3 bases, with 20 bases lying between them. This CDR3 is built from 17 residues. CDR3 DNA sequence: TGTGCCAGCAGTGACCCCGGGACTCCCCGACTCGGCTACGAGCAGTACTTC. Amino acids: CASSDPGTPRLGYEQYF.

This clone has a single count. V gene TRBV15 combines with J gene TRBJ2-1, with TRBD2 matching over 7 bases. The ends lost 1 base at V and 13 bases at J; junction bases unmatched: 10. CDR3 length: 14 residues. The germline CDR1 and CDR2 sequences are LNHNV and YYDKDF (reference sequence). The CDR3 bases are TGTGCCACCAGCAGAGGTAGGGGAGGGCCCAGACAGTTCTTC. As protein: CATSRGRGGPRQFF.

The chain has TRBV6-5 and TRBJ2-5, with D uncertain. The CDR3 covers 13 residues. Per germline, CDR1 MNHEY and CDR2 SVGAGI. The V and J ends lost 4 bases and 4 bases respectively, with 10 bases between them. The CDR3, as DNA: TGTGCCAGCAGTTTATCCAAGGCAGAGACCCAGTACTTC. Protein sequence: CASSLSKAETQYF.

This clone showed up just once. The chain has TRBV5-1 and TRBJ2-1; 11 bases map to TRBD2. This CDR3 comprises 14 residues. Trimming cost V 1 base and J 9 bases; bases outside gene matches: 3. CDR1 is SGHRS, CDR2 YFSETQ, per germline. The CDR3, as DNA: TGCGCCAGCAGCTTGCGGCTAGCGGGAGGTGAGCAGTTCTTC. Its protein is CASSLRLAGGEQFF.

V usage is TRBV7-6 and J usage is TRBJ2-5; D uncertain. Between the trimmed V and J ends, which lost 2 bases and 9 bases, there was a span of 10 bases. This CDR3 is 12 amino acids long. Germline V gene sequence: CDR1 SGHVS, CDR2 FNYEAQ. DNA for the CDR3: TGTGCCAGCAGCTTACCAGGCTCGCCCCAGTACTTC. Its protein is CASSLPGSPQYF.